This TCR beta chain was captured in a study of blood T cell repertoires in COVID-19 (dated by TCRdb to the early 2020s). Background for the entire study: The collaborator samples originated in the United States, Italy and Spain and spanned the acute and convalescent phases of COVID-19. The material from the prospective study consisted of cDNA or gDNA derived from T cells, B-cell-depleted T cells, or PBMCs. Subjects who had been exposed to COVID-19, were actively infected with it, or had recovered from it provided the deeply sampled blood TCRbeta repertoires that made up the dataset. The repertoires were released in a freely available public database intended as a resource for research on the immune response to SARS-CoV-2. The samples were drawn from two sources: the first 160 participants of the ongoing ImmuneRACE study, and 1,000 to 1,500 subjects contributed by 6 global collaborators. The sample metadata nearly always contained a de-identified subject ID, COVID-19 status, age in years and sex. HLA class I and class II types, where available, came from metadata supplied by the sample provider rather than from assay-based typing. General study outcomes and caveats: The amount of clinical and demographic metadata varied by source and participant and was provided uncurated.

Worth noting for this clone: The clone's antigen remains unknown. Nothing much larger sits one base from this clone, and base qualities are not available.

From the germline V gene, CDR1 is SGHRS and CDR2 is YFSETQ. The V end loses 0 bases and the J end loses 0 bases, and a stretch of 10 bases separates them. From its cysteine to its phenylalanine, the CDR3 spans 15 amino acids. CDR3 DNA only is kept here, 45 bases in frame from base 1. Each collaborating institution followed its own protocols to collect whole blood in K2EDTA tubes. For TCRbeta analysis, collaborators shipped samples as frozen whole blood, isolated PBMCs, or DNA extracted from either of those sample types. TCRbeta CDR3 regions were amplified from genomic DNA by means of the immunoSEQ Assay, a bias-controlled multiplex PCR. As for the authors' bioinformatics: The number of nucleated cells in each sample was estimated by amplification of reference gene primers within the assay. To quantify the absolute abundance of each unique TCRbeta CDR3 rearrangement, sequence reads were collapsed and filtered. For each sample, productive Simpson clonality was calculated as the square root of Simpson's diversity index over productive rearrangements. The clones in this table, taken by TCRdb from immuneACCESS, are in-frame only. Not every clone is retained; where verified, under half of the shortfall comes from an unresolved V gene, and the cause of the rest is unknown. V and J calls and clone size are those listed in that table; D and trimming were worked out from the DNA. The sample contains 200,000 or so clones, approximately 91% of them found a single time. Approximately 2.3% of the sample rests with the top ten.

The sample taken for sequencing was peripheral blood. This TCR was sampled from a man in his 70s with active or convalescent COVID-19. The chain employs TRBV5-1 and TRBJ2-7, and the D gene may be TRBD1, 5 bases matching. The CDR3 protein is CASSLGQTSSYEQYF. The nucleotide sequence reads TGCGCCAGCAGCTTGGGACAGACCAGCTCCTACGAGCAGTACTTC.